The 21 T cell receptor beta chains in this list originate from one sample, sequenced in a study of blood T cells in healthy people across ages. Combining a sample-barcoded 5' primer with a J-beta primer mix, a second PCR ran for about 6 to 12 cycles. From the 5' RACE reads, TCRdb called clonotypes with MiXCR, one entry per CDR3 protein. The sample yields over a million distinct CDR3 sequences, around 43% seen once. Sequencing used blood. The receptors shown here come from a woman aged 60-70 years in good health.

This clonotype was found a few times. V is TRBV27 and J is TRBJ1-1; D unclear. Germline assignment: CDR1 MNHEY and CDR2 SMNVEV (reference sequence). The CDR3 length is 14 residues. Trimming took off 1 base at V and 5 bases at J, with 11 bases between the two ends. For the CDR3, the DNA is TGTGCCAGCAGTTTATACGGGATACGGACTGAAGCTTTCTTT. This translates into CASSLYGIRTEAFF.

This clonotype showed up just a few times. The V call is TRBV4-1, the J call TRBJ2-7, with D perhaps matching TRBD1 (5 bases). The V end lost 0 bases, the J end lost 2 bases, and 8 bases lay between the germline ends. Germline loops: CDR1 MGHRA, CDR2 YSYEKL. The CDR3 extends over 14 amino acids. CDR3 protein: CASSQDPDTYEQYF. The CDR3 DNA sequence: TGCGCCAGCAGCCAAGATCCGGACACCTACGAGCAGTACTTC.

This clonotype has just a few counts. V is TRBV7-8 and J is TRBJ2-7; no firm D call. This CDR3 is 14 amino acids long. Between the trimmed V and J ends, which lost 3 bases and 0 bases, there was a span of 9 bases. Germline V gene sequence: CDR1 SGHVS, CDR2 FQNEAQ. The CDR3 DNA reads TGTGCCAGCAGCTTCGAACGGAGCTCCTACGAGCAGTACTTC. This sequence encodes CASSFERSSYEQYF.

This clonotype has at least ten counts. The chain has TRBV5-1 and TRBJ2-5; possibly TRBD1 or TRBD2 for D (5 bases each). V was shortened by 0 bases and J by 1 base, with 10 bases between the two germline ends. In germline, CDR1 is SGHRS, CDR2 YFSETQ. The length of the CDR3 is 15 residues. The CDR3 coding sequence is TGCGCCAGCAGCTTGGGACCGGGGCCCCAAGAGACCCAGTACTTC. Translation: CASSLGPGPQETQYF.

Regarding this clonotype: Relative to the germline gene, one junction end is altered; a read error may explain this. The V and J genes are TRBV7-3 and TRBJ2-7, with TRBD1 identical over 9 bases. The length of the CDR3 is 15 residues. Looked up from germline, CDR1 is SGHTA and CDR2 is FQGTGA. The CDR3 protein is CASSITGGPGGEQYF. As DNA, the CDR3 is TGTGCCAGCAGCATAACAGGGGGCCCAGGGGGTGAGCAGTACTTC.

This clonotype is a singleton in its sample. CDR3 DNA: TGCAGTGCTAGATCGGTAGCGGGATTCTACGAGCAGTACTTC. Translation gives CSARSVAGFYEQYF. The chain couples TRBV20-1 to TRBJ2-7, with TRBD2 matching over 8 bases. CDR3 length: 14 amino acids. The germline CDR1 and CDR2 sequences are DFQATT and SNEGSKA (reference sequence). Trimming took 2 bases from V and 3 from J; bases not matched to a gene: 6.

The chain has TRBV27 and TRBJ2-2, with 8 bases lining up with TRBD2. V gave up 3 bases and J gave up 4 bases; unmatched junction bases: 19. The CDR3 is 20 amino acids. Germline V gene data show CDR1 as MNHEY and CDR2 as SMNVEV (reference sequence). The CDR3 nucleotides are TGTGCCAGCAGTTTTCTTCGTGGCTCGGCTAGCGGGTGGGTCACCGGGGAGCTGTTTTTT. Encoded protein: CASSFLRGSASGWVTGELFF.

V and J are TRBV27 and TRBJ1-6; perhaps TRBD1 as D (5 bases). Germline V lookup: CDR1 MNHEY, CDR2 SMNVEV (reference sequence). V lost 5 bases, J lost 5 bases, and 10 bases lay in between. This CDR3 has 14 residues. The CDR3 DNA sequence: TGTGCCAGCAGTACATGGGGGGATAATTCACCCCTCCACTTT. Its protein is CASSTWGDNSPLHF.

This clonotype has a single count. The CDR3 DNA follows: TGTGCCATCAGGGGAAAAGGGCTCGATGAAAAACTGTTTTTT. It translates to CAIRGKGLDEKLFF. This rearrangement joins TRBV10-3 to TRBJ1-4, with D uncertain. This CDR3 region has 14 residues. V lost 6 bases to trimming and J lost 6 bases, with 14 bases between them. Germline V gene lookup returns CDR1 ENHRY and CDR2 SYGVKD.

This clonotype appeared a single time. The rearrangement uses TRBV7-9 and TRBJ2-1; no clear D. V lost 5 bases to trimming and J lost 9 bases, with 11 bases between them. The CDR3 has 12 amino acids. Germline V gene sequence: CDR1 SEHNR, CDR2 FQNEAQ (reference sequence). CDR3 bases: TGTGCCAGCAGCGGGTTTGAGGTTGAGCAGTTCTTC. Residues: CASSGFEVEQFF.

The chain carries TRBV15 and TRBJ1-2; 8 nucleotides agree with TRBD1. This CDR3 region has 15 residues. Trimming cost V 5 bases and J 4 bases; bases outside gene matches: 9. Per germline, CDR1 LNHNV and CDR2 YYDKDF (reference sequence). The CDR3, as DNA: TGTGCCACCAGCCGCCAGGGGGCAGGGGCCTATGGCTACACCTTC. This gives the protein CATSRQGAGAYGYTF.

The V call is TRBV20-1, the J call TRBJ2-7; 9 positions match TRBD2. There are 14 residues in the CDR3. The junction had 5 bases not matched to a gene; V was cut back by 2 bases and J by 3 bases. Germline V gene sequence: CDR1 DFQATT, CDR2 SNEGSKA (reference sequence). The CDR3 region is CSARMLAGIYEQYF. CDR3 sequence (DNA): TGCAGTGCTAGAATGCTAGCGGGAATCTACGAGCAGTACTTC.

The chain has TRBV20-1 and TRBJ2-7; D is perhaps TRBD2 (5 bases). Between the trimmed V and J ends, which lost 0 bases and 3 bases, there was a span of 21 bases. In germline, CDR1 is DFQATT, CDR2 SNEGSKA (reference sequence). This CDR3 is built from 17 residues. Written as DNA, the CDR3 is TGCAGTGCTAGAGATCCCGCGGGCGGCGGGCCTTACTACGAGCAGTACTTC. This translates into CSARDPAGGGPYYEQYF.

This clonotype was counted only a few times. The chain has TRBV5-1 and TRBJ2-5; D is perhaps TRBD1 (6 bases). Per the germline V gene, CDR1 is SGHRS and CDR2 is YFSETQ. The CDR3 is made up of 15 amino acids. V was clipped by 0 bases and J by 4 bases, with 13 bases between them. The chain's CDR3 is CASSLGAGVRETQYF. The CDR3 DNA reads TGCGCCAGCAGCTTGGGAGCAGGGGTCAGAGAGACCCAGTACTTC. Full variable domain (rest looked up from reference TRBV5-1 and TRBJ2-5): KAGVTQTPRYLIKTRGQQVTLSCSPISGHRSVSWYQQTPGQGLQFLFEYFSETQRNKGNFPGRFSGRQFSNSRSEMNVSTLELGDSALYLCASSLGAGVRETQYFGPGTRLLVL.

The CDR3 loop is CASSQDAGGPEQYF. The CDR3 nucleotides are TGTGCCAGCAGCCAAGACGCAGGGGGGCCCGAGCAGTACTTC. V is TRBV3-1 and J is TRBJ2-7; a weak D match, TRBD1 (7 bases). Trimming cost V 0 bases and J 6 bases, with 12 bases left between them. CDR1 and CDR2 (germline): LGHDT, YNNKEL (reference sequence). The CDR3 is 14 residues long.

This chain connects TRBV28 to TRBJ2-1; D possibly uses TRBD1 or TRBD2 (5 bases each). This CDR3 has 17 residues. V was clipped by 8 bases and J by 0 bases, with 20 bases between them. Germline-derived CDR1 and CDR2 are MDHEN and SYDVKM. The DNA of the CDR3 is TGTGCCAGCGGTCTTCCTTCCGGGGCAGGCTCCTACAATGAGCAGTTCTTC. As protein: CASGLPSGAGSYNEQFF.

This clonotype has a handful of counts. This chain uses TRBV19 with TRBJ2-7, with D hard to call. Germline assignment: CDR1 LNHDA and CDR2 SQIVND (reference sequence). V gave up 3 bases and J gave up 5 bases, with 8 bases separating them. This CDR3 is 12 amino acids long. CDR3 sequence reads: CASSMESHEQYF. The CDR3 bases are TGTGCCAGTAGTATGGAGAGTCACGAGCAGTACTTC. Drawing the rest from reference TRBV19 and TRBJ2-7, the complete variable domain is DGGITQSPKYLFRKEGQNVTLSCEQNLNHDAMYWYRQDPGQGLRLIYYSQIVNDFQKGDIAEGYSVSREKKESFPLTVTSAQKNPTAFYLCASSMESHEQYFGPGTRLTVT.

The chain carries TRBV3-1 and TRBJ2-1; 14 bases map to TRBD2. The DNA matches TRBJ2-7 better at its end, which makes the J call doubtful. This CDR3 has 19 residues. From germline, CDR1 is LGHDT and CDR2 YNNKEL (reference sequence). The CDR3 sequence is CASSQVTSGRASYYNEQYF. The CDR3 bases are TGTGCCAGCAGCCAAGTGACTAGCGGGAGGGCCTCCTACTACAATGAGCAGTACTTC.

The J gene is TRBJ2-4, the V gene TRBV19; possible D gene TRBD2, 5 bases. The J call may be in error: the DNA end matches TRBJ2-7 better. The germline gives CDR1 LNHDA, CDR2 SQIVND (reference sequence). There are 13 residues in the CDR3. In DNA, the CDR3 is TGTGCCAGTAGAGACACGGCGGGCAACGAGCAGTACTTC. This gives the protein CASRDTAGNEQYF.

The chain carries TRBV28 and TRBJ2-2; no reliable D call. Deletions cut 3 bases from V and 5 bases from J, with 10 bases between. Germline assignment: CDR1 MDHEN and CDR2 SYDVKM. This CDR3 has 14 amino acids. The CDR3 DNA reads TGTGCCAGCAGTTTCGGTCGAGCGACCGGGGAGCTGTTTTTT. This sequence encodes CASSFGRATGELFF.

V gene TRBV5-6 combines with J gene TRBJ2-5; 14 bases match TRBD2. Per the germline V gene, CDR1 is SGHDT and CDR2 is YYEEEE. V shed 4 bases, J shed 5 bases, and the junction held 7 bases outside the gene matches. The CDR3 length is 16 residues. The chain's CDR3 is CASSIPGLAGEETQYF. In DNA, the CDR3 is TGTGCCAGCAGCATACCGGGACTAGCGGGAGAGGAGACCCAGTACTTC.